Listed below are T cell receptor beta chains from one sample, sequenced in a study of identical twins. TCRdb re-called the 5' RACE reads through MiXCR, storing one row per CDR3 protein. The data contain 500,000 to 650,000 distinct CDR3 sequences, about 7% of them singletons. This same sample was also part of a study on yellow fever vaccine responses in identical twins.

Sequencing used PBMCs. The receptor source for this set is a woman aged 18-29 years in good health. Each CDR3 is given with its conserved first and last residue. The D gene is left open where the match is weak. Rows may omit the clone size; those that give it use once, few, many or a size class.

j_call clone_size v_call d_call cdr3_nt cdr3_aa
TRBJ2-1 - TRBV18 TRBD2 TGTGCCAGTCAACTAGCGGGGCAAAATGAGCAGTTCTTC CASQLAGQNEQFF
TRBJ2-7 few TRBV5-8 TRBD1 TGTGCCAGCAGCTCACCGGGGGGACAGGGGGCGTACGAGCAGTACTTC CASSSPGGQGAYEQYF
TRBJ2-5 many TRBV25-1 - TGTGCCAGCAGCTCCAGGGCCCCCGTTCACGGAGGGCCGATTTGGGGGGAGACCCAGTACTTC CASSSRAPVHGGPIWGETQYF
TRBJ2-5 few TRBV29-1 TRBD2 TGCAGCGCACGACCTAGCGGGGAGACCCAGTACTTC CSARPSGETQYF
TRBJ2-3 few TRBV2 TRBD2 TGTGCCAGCAGTGAAGGGACTAGCGGGACAACAGATACGCAGTATTTT CASSEGTSGTTDTQYF
TRBJ2-5 - TRBV11-2 - TGTGCCAGCAGATTAGACAGAGAGACCCAGTACTTC CASRLDRETQYF
TRBJ2-3 - TRBV5-1 - TGCGCCAGCAGCTCACGGGGGCACACAGATACGCAGTATTTT CASSSRGHTDTQYF
TRBJ2-1 many TRBV3-1 TRBD1 TGTGCCAGCAGCCAACCGGGACAGGGGGTTAATGAGCAGTTCTTC CASSQPGQGVNEQFF
TRBJ2-1 few TRBV20-1 - TGCAGTGCTACCCGAGGCGGCAATGAGCAGTTCTTC CSATRGGNEQFF
TRBJ2-3 many TRBV12-3/TRBV12-4 TRBD2 TGTGCCAGCAAAACACGGATAGCGGGGGTTCCAGATACGCAGTATTTT CASKTRIAGVPDTQYF
TRBJ1-2 few TRBV3-1 - TGTGCCAGCAGCGATGACTTCTATGGCTACACCTTC CASSDDFYGYTF
TRBJ1-4 many TRBV5-1 TRBD1 TGCGCCAGCAGCTTGGGGATACAGGGGGCACAAACTAATGAAAAACTGTTTTTT CASSLGIQGAQTNEKLFF
TRBJ2-1 many TRBV5-1 - TGCGCCAGCAGCTTGGGCAATCATGAGCAGTTCTTC CASSLGNHEQFF
TRBJ2-5 - TRBV29-1 - TGCAGCGCGCGCATTTACCAAGAGACCCAGTACTTC CSARIYQETQYF
TRBJ1-2 many TRBV12-3/TRBV12-4 - TGTGCCAGCAGTTTATTAATCCAGGGCGTCGGCTACACCTTC CASSLLIQGVGYTF
TRBJ2-1 many TRBV7-8 - TGTGCCAGCAGCTACGGGGGTGAGCAGTTCTTC CASSYGGEQFF
TRBJ1-3 - TRBV12-3/TRBV12-4 - TGTGCCAGCAGTTTCAGGCAGGGGAGCTCTGGAAACACCATATATTTT CASSFRQGSSGNTIYF
TRBJ2-3 few TRBV4-1 TRBD2 TGCGCCAGCAGCCAAACCCCCAGCGGGGGGGCAACAGATACGCAGTATTTT CASSQTPSGGATDTQYF
TRBJ2-1 few TRBV4-1 TRBD1 TGCGCCAGCAGCCAAGAATGGGGACAGGGGAAGTCTAATGAGCAGTTCTTC CASSQEWGQGKSNEQFF
TRBJ2-3 - TRBV20-1 - TGCAGTGGGATCACAGATACGCAGTATTTT CSGITDTQYF
TRBJ2-1 many TRBV3-1 - TGTGCCAGCAGCCAAGAGTTGGGCTCCTACAATGAGCAGTTCTTC CASSQELGSYNEQFF
TRBJ2-2 many TRBV5-1 - TGCGCCAGCAGTCCGTTCGCGAACACCGGGGAGCTGTTTTTT CASSPFANTGELFF
TRBJ2-1 many TRBV12-3/TRBV12-4 TRBD2 TGTGCCAGCATTTACGGGACTAGTCCTCTCAATGAGCAGTTCTTC CASIYGTSPLNEQFF
TRBJ2-5 few TRBV20-1 - TGCAGTGCTAGGTTACCCTACGAGGAGACCCAGTACTTC CSARLPYEETQYF
TRBJ2-1 - TRBV5-5 TRBD1 TGTGCCAGCAGGTTCACCGGGACAGGGGTAACTTCCTACAATGAGCAGTTCTTC CASRFTGTGVTSYNEQFF
TRBJ1-1 - TRBV29-1 - TGCAGCGTTGATTTGGGAAGGCGTGGCACTGAAGCTTTCTTT CSVDLGRRGTEAFF
TRBJ2-5 - TRBV5-1 TRBD1 TGCGCCAGCAGCACCGGACAGGGAAAAGAGACCCAGTACTTC CASSTGQGKETQYF
TRBJ2-1 few TRBV6-5 - TGTGCCAGCAGTTACGGGAGTAGCGCAACGGGTGAGCAGTTCTTC CASSYGSSATGEQFF
TRBJ2-3 - TRBV19 - TGTGCCAGTAGTATCGGGCATGGGGATACACAGTATTTT CASSIGHGDTQYF
TRBJ1-5 many TRBV10-3 TRBD1 TGTGCCATCAGTGGACAGGGCGGCAATCAGCCCCAGCATTTT CAISGQGGNQPQHF
TRBJ2-2 few TRBV6-1 - TGTGCCAGCAGCCGAGGACAAGCCAACACCGGGGAGCTGTTTTTT CASSRGQANTGELFF
TRBJ2-3 - TRBV20-1 TRBD2 TGCAGTGCTGCCCGCCTACGACTAGCGGGGGGCCCAGATACGCAGTATTTT CSAARLRLAGGPDTQYF
TRBJ1-1 - TRBV20-1 - TGCAGTGCTACGAGTCACACTGAAGCTTTCTTT CSATSHTEAFF
TRBJ1-2 - TRBV20-1 - TGCAGTGCTCGGCCTGGGGGTTCAGCTAACTATGGCTACACCTTC CSARPGGSANYGYTF
TRBJ1-3 - TRBV5-1 - TGCGCCAGCAGCACCGGACAAGGAAACACCATATATTTT CASSTGQGNTIYF
TRBJ1-1 many TRBV5-1 - TGCGCCAGCAGCTTGGCCTCAACTGGGGGGAACACTGAAGCTTTCTTT CASSLASTGGNTEAFF
TRBJ1-5 few TRBV12-3/TRBV12-4 TRBD1 TGTGCCAGCAGTCCCGGGACAGGGAACAATCAGCCCCAGCATTTT CASSPGTGNNQPQHF
TRBJ2-7 few TRBV4-1 - TGCGCCAGCAGCTTGAGCCGGGCCAAGGTGGACGAGCAGTACTTC CASSLSRAKVDEQYF
TRBJ1-1 many TRBV7-2 - TGTGCCAGCAGCTCACTCAAGAACACTGAAGCTTTCTTT CASSSLKNTEAFF
TRBJ2-1 many TRBV18 TRBD1 TGTGCCAGCTCACCGCCGGGACAGGGGCAAAACAATGAGCAGTTCTTC CASSPPGQGQNNEQFF
TRBJ2-1 - TRBV20-1 - TGCAGTACCCCCCGGACCAGCCGCGGCCGGGAGCAGTTCTTC CSTPRTSRGREQFF
TRBJ2-5 - TRBV14 TRBD2 TGTGCCAGCAGCCAAGAAACTAGCGGGGCCCAAGAGACCCAGTACTTC CASSQETSGAQETQYF
TRBJ1-2 many TRBV12-3/TRBV12-4 - TGTGCCAGCAGTCTCGACGGCTATGGCTACACCTTC CASSLDGYGYTF
TRBJ1-1 few TRBV5-1 TRBD1 TGCGCCAGCAGCACAGGGGGCCTACAGGGGAACACTGAAGCTTTCTTT CASSTGGLQGNTEAFF
TRBJ2-7 few TRBV28 - TGTGCCACCCTCGATAGCTACGAGCAGTACTTC CATLDSYEQYF
TRBJ2-7 few TRBV7-8 - TGTGCCAGCAGCTTAGCGTGGGGGGAGTTCTCCTACGAGCAGTACTTC CASSLAWGEFSYEQYF
TRBJ2-1 - TRBV7-9 TRBD2 TGTGCCAGCACCACCCTCACGACTAGCGGGGCCTACAATGAGCAGTTCTTC CASTTLTTSGAYNEQFF
TRBJ2-6 few TRBV6-2/TRBV6-3 - TGTGCCAGCAGGCAATCCAGCTCTGGGGCCAACGTCCTGACTTTC CASRQSSSGANVLTF
TRBJ2-6 few TRBV11-2 TRBD1 TGTGCCAGCAGCGAAAGGCCGGGACAGGGGCTAGCTGGGGCCAACGTCCTGACTTTC CASSERPGQGLAGANVLTF
TRBJ1-1 many TRBV20-1 - TGCAGGGCCGGGCGTAGGACTGAAGCTTTCTTT CRAGRRTEAFF
TRBJ2-1 once TRBV4-2 - TGTGCCACCCTGGGGGGGCCACTCAATGAGCAGTTCTTC CATLGGPLNEQFF
TRBJ1-2 - TRBV6-5 - TGTGCCAGCAGTTATGGGGGCGCCTATGGCTACACCTTC CASSYGGAYGYTF
TRBJ2-5 many TRBV5-1 - TGCGCCAGCAGCTTTTTGGCGGGCCAAGAGACCCAGTACTTC CASSFLAGQETQYF
TRBJ2-5 few TRBV20-1 - TGCAGTGCCCAGACCCAGGGGCAAGAGACCCAGTACTTC CSAQTQGQETQYF
TRBJ2-2 few TRBV9 TRBD1 TGTGCCAGCAGCGTAGTTCAGGGGGCCTTCGTTGGGATAAAGACCGGGGAGCTGTTTTTT CASSVVQGAFVGIKTGELFF
TRBJ1-6 - TRBV20-1 - TGCAGTGCTGAAAACCGGGACTCGAGGACGAGCTCCTATAATTCACCCCTCCACTTT CSAENRDSRTSSYNSPLHF
TRBJ2-5 - TRBV5-6 - TGTGCCAGCAACAACCCGGTGGAGGGAGAGACCCAGTACTTC CASNNPVEGETQYF
TRBJ2-2 - TRBV11-2 TRBD2 TGTGCCAGCAGCTTAGATACTAGCGGGGCGGTGTTTTTT CASSLDTSGAVFF
TRBJ2-1 many TRBV20-1 - TGCAGTGCTAGACTCGGGGCATCGGAGCAGTTCTTC CSARLGASEQFF
TRBJ2-3 few TRBV3-1 - TGTGCCAGCAGCCCAAGCATGGTCGATACGCAGTATTTT CASSPSMVDTQYF